Given below is one T cell receptor beta chain in context. In its sample, this clone was seen a few times. The specificity of this receptor is unknown. No much larger clone exists at a distance of one base, and base qualities are not known. Library method: the immunoSEQ multiplex PCR assay. The multiplex PCR relied on a mix of 60 forward primers for TCR Vbeta segments and 13 reverse primers for TCR Jbeta segments. A multiplex PCR assay on genomic DNA amplified the CDR3 region of rearranged TCR beta genes. The Illumina HiSeq System was used to sequence the amplified TCR beta libraries as 87-base-pair reads. As for how the authors treated the data: In a later analysis, tens of millions of unique TCR beta chains were counted across the roughly 670 repertoires, and about 9.9 million of these chains were shared by at least two donors. Raw reads were error-corrected and collapsed into unique sequences by a nearest-neighbor algorithm in which closely related sequences were merged to remove PCR and sequencing errors. Alignment of CDR3 sequences to IMGT reference sequences was used to assign V, D and J gene segments. For a sequence to be retained, at least a six-nucleotide match to both a V gene segment and a J gene segment was required. A rearrangement counted as productive if the CDR3 had no stop codons and remained in frame with V and J, and every other rearrangement counted as non-productive. CDR3 was defined by IMGT convention, running from the second conserved V-encoded cysteine to the conserved J-encoded phenylalanine. Sequences without an unambiguous match to a single V gene segment were excluded from the earlier analysis of a few hundred of the donors. In an earlier analysis of 587 of the donors, V segments were called functional above 56.7% productive rearrangements and were called segregating when the between-donor standard deviation exceeded 5%. A statistical classification framework was built for diagnosing cytomegalovirus status from the catalog of TCR beta chain sequences. V and J gene assignment, in a later analysis, came from comparing TCR nucleotide sequences with IMGT/GENE-DB human TR gene sequences. In a later analysis, CDR3 sequences and most-parsimonious VDJ recombination scenarios were assigned using the TCRdist pipeline. In a later analysis, each TCR beta chain was defined by its CDR3 amino acid sequence together with its V-gene family, and reads lacking a unique V-gene family were excluded. As a way to deal with suspected cross-contamination and a sequencing artifact, a later analysis dropped 500 to 700 nucleotide sequences that were highly shared and had low generation probability. In a later analysis, a clonal expansion index was calculated for each public chain from normalized within-repertoire ranks of inferred template counts. In a later analysis, generation probabilities were computed with a VDJ recombination model fitted to out-of-frame rearrangements, and the resulting probabilities were checked against IGoR. In a later analysis, TCR-TCR, TCR-HLA and TCR-CMV co-occurrence was scored with hypergeometric tests, and a repertoire-size bias correction was applied to TCR pairs. To estimate false discovery rates, a later analysis permuted the HLA or CMV assignments 20 times. In a later analysis, co-occurring TCRs were grouped with DBSCAN, and TCRdist sequence similarity was added when clustering was performed within HLA-allele-positive subsets. For co-occurrence clustering, repertoires with fewer than 30,000 or more than 120,000 public chains were excluded, along with roughly 5 repertoires with anomalous nucleotide sharing. TCRdb stores this immuneACCESS table with in-frame sequences only. Part of the clones is absent; in the studies checked, under half of the shortfall reflects unresolved V genes, and no reason is known for the rest. The V and J calls and clone size come from that table; D and trimming were worked out from the DNA. The sample table records some 150,000 clones; 8.5% to 10% of these occur just once. Roughly 1.9% of the sample is in the top ten clones.

The sample comes from a study of cytomegalovirus exposure and HLA in healthy donors (dated by TCRdb to about 2017). Notes on the research overall: In an earlier analysis of roughly 590 of the donors, 276 Gb of sequence data and 95 million to 130 million unique TCR beta sequences from roughly 200 million T cells were reported. Approximately 300 gigabases of sequencing data and around 90 million unique TCR sequences made up an early release that covered about 640 HLA-typed donors. Of the 300 to 400 genotyped donors, roughly 80% fell in the genetic ancestry cluster associated with self-reported Caucasian donors. The study aimed to test whether cataloging public T cell receptors could reveal signatures of past pathogen exposure. The T cell repertoires of some 700 subjects were profiled by immunosequencing and related to cytomegalovirus serostatus. Besides the first cohort of 500 to 700 subjects, a separate validation cohort made up of 95 to 150 different subjects was used. To predict cytomegalovirus infection status, the study brought together high-throughput TCR immunosequencing, statistical association of individual TCRs with disease status, and machine learning. A later analysis re-analyzed previously published TCR beta repertoires from 500 to 700 donors and added high-resolution HLA genotyping to study TCR occurrence patterns. In the later analysis, no new phenotypic data were used to find candidate immune exposures; instead, reliance was placed on TCR beta sequences and their occurrence across donors. To decide whether each TCR beta V gene segment behaved as functional or pseudogenic, an earlier analysis of nearly 600 of the donors relied on high-throughput TCR beta sequencing. Alongside the repertoire data, information on donor age, sex, ethnicity and CMV serostatus was compiled. A later genetic analysis took genome-wide SNP genotypes for about 55% of the 666 donors and used that subset as a discovery cohort. Every repertoire in the discovery cohort had been generated on one and the same sequencing platform. HLA typing covered class I and class II loci at four-digit resolution. Typing coverage differed by locus: A, B, C, DRB1 and DQB1 were typed in roughly 620-630 donors, DQA1 in about 500, DPA1 in around 610, and DPB1 in around 490. Four to six DR-DQ haplotypes were handled as single units for association and clustering, since linkage in the cohort was strong. Among some 400 genotyped donors of the cohort, an average of roughly 230,000 unique TCR beta nucleotide sequences was sequenced per donor, of which roughly 17% were non-productive. Study-level results and caveats: Only TCR beta chains were sequenced in this cohort, and the absence of alpha or paired-chain data limited detectable features. Fewer than 20 rarely observed V segments, including chromosome 9 orphons, were excluded from the earlier analysis of several hundred of the donors because counts were too low. Three of the identified cytomegalovirus-associated TCR beta chains were confirmed in vitro to be specific for cytomegalovirus antigens. A later analysis reported that several top co-occurrence clusters appeared linked to parvovirus B19, influenza, CMV and Epstein-Barr virus. In a later analysis, HLA-associated TCR beta chains were found to be more clonally expanded and to have lower generation probabilities than equally common non-associated chains. Linkage disequilibrium might explain the correlated functional status among segregating V segments, but an unknown experimental factor could not be ruled out. A group of highly shared sequence variants was considered likely to be a technical artifact of the sequencing pipeline. Assigning TCR associations to individual alleles was difficult when HLA alleles, especially DR and DQ, strongly co-occurred. Most TCR sequences were seen in very few donors, while some public TCRs were found in many individuals. The study gave a list of 150 to 200 TCR beta chains associated with cytomegalovirus. The only immune exposure information available for the cohort was CMV serostatus. In both the original and validation cohorts, the classifier was reported to diagnose cytomegalovirus status with high specificity and sensitivity. The presence/absence analyses assumed that sequencing depth was roughly uniform across donors, and that assumption may not be true. In a later genetic analysis, a missense DCLRE1C variant was associated with V-gene and J-gene trimming of TCR beta chains, and the association was replicated in an independent cohort. HLA typing was unavailable for some donors at each locus, so association tests used only the typed subset. The authors suggested that the approach could potentially be generalized to other disease states and immunological phenotypes. Most CMV-associated TCR beta chains appeared to be HLA-restricted in a later analysis, and the HLA associations seemed to be driven largely by CMV exposure. A further reported finding was that TCR beta sequences accurately predicted the HLA-A and HLA-B alleles for most subjects in the first cohort. Specific HLA alleles were associated with 15,000 to 20,000 TCR beta sequences at a false discovery rate of 0.05 in a later analysis. A later analysis found that TCR association rates varied across HLA loci, with DRB1 alleles showing the most associated TCRs and HLA-C alleles the fewest. Compared with the approximately 670-donor mean, donors in an Asian-associated ancestry cluster had fewer N-insertions in productive TCRs, according to a later genetic analysis. Some IMGT-functional V segments, including TRBV6-2 and TRBV6-3, could not be told apart with the 87-base-pair reads, so those segments were excluded. In an earlier analysis of around 600 of the donors, most TCR beta V segments appeared in productive rearrangements about 87% or about 30% of the time, broadly matching IMGT annotations.

The cohort was made up of around 720 healthy bone marrow donors. Cohort members were all nominally healthy when sampled, although unrecorded immune exposures were likely present. The donor was CMV seronegative and was included in the group of a few hundred seronegative cohort members. Each donor provided a peripheral blood sample, and peripheral blood mononuclear cells were used for TCR beta sequencing. Genomic DNA was extracted from the blood cell samples with the Qiagen DNeasy Blood Extraction Kit. Taken from the germline V gene, the CDR1 and CDR2 loops are SGHRS and YFSETQ. V gives up 5 bases and J gives up 0 bases, and the segment between their germline ends measures 18 bases. The CDR3, cysteine through phenylalanine, is 18 amino acids long. The DNA shown is the 54-base CDR3, in frame from base 1.

The chain is assembled from TRBV5-1 and TRBJ2-6; TRBD1 is a weak D gene call, 6 bases matching. The TCR comes from a man over 45 in good health and CMV-seronegative. Sequences were obtained from PBMCs. The nucleotide sequence is given as TGCGCCAGCAGTTCTTCCGGGACAACGCCCTCTGGGGCCAACGTCCTGACTTTC. Its amino acids are CASSSSGTTPSGANVLTF.